These 29 T cell receptor beta chains came from one sample sequenced in a study of blood T cell repertoires in COVID-19. Clones were sequenced by immunoSEQ multiplex PCR, and TCRdb holds only the in-frame ones, with some missing. Of some 70,000 clones detected, 70% to 90% appear once; the ten largest clones hold roughly 1.4%. The specimen sequenced was peripheral blood. These receptor sequences come from a woman in her fifties or sixties with acute or convalescent COVID-19.

This chain links TRBV27 with TRBJ2-7, with a tentative D call TRBD1 (6 bases). Trimming took 5 bases from V and 2 from J, leaving 22 bases between them. The germline CDR1 and CDR2 sequences are MNHEY and SMNVEV (reference sequence). This CDR3 is 17 amino acids long. The CDR3 DNA is TGTGCCAGCAGTACAAAACAGGGACAACTGAGACCCTACGAGCAGTACTTC. Its protein product is CASSTKQGQLRPYEQYF.

V gene TRBV19 combines with J gene TRBJ2-2, with D maybe TRBD1 (5 bases). The germline CDR1 and CDR2 sequences are LNHDA and SQIVND (reference sequence). Deletions cut 4 bases from V and 5 bases from J, with 11 bases between. This CDR3 has 14 amino acids. CDR3 in amino acids: CASSKQEITGELFF. The DNA of the CDR3 is TGTGCCAGTAGTAAACAGGAAATAACCGGGGAGCTGTTTTTT.

The V gene is TRBV3-1 (or the pseudogene TRBV3-2), the J gene TRBJ2-7, with 8 bases that match TRBD2. Germline CDR1 reads LGHDT; CDR2 reads YNNKEL (reference sequence). CDR3 length: 16 residues. V lost 4 bases to trimming and J lost 3 bases; unmatched junction nucleotides: 11. CDR3 nucleotide sequence: TGTGCCAGCAGCCGAGACTCCCTTGCGGGAGGCTACGAGCAGTACTTC. Translation: CASSRDSLAGGYEQYF.

This chain connects TRBV28 to TRBJ2-1, with D perhaps TRBD1 (6 bases). The ends were cut back, 5 bases at V and 0 bases at J, with 20 bases in the middle. Germline assignment: CDR1 MDHEN and CDR2 SYDVKM. CDR3 length: 18 residues. The CDR3, as DNA: TGTGCCAGCAGTATAGGCAGGGGCCTCATGAGCTCCTACAATGAGCAGTTCTTC. It yields the protein CASSIGRGLMSSYNEQFF. The whole variable domain, filled in from reference TRBV28 and TRBJ2-1, reads DVKVTQSSRYLVKRTGEKVFLECVQDMDHENMFWYRQDPGLGLRLIYFSYDVKMKEKGDIPEGYSVSREKKERFSLILESASTNQTSMYLCASSIGRGLMSSYNEQFFGPGTRLTVL.

The chain joins TRBV7-9 to TRBJ2-1; 8 nucleotides agree with TRBD2. The V gene end was trimmed by 6 bases and the J gene end by 8 bases; junction bases not matched to a gene: 6. This CDR3 is 13 amino acids long. Germline loops: CDR1 SEHNR, CDR2 FQNEAQ (reference sequence). CDR3 sequence (DNA): TGTGCCAGCAGGCGAGCGGGAGTGGATGAGCAGTTCTTC. Residues: CASRRAGVDEQFF.

The V gene is TRBV4-2, the J gene TRBJ1-6; TRBD1 is a possible D gene (6 bases). CDR1 is LGHNA and CDR2 is YNFKEQ in the germline V gene. The CDR3 contains 14 residues. Trimming took 1 base from V and 9 from J, leaving 10 bases between them. The CDR3 loop reads CASSQVGAGSPLHF. DNA of the CDR3: TGTGCCAGCAGCCAAGTGGGGGCTGGTTCACCCCTCCACTTT.

The genes are TRBV5-6 and TRBJ1-2; 7 bases are shared with TRBD1. V lost 5 bases to trimming and J lost 8 bases; unmatched junction nucleotides: 9. The CDR3 totals 13 residues. The V gene's germline CDR1 is SGHDT and CDR2 YYEEEE. The DNA of the CDR3 is TGTGCCAGCAGGCACGGACAGGTGTGGGGCTACACCTTC. It translates to CASRHGQVWGYTF.

This clone has only a few counts. This chain connects TRBV25-1 to TRBJ1-1; 9 bases map to TRBD1. The CDR3 runs to 13 residues. Germline-derived CDR1 and CDR2 are MGHDK and SYGVNS. V trimming: 6 bases; J trimming: 4 bases; junction bases outside the gene matches: 3. CDR3: CASRQGAGTEAFF. CDR3 DNA: TGTGCCAGCAGACAGGGGGCGGGCACTGAAGCTTTCTTT.

This sequence joins TRBV19 and TRBJ2-3; tentative D call: TRBD1 (6 bases). V lost 7 bases to trimming and J lost 2 bases, with 13 bases between them. Germline V lookup: CDR1 LNHDA, CDR2 SQIVND (reference sequence). This CDR3 contains 14 residues. CDR3 in DNA: TGTGCCAGTAATGACGGGACATTCACAGATACGCAGTATTTT. It encodes CASNDGTFTDTQYF.

The CDR3 DNA is TGTGCCAGCAGTCTCAGGGGTATGAGGGGCTACACCTTC. This translates into CASSLRGMRGYTF. The chain links TRBV2 to TRBJ1-2, with D maybe TRBD1 (6 bases). Trimming took 5 bases from V and 8 from J, leaving 15 bases between them. Per germline, CDR1 SNHLY and CDR2 FYNNEI. The CDR3 length is 13 residues.

V gene TRBV2 combines with J gene TRBJ1-3; 9 nucleotides line up with TRBD1. This CDR3 spans 15 amino acids. Germline-derived CDR1 and CDR2 are SNHLY and FYNNEI. V was clipped by 3 bases and J by 7 bases; unmatched bases: 7. The CDR3 spells CASSDTGTGWNTIYF. In nucleotides, the CDR3 is TGTGCCAGCAGTGACACCGGGACAGGGTGGAACACCATATATTTT. The whole variable domain, remainder taken from reference TRBV2 and TRBJ1-3, is EPEVTQTPSHQVTQMGQEVILRCVPISNHLYFYWYRQILGQKVEFLVSFYNNEISEKSEIFDDQFSVERPDGSNFTLKIRSTKLEDSAMYFCASSDTGTGWNTIYFGEGSWLTVV.

This clone showed up just a few times. Relative to the germline gene, one junction end is altered; a read error may explain this. The rearrangement joins TRBV7-9 to TRBJ1-2, with a possible D match to TRBD1 (6 bases). Germline CDR1 and CDR2: SEHNR and FQNEAQ (reference sequence). The CDR3 consists of 13 residues. The CDR3 loop reads CASSLTGETGPVF. CDR3 sequence (DNA): TGTGCCAGCAGCTTAACCGGAGAGACAGGCCCAGTCTTC.

The chain combines TRBV4-1 with TRBJ2-2; D remains unclear. This CDR3 comprises 14 residues. The germline V and J ends were trimmed by 2 bases and 2 bases, with 6 bases remaining between them. Per the germline V gene, CDR1 is MGHRA and CDR2 is YSYEKL. The CDR3 bases are TGCGCCAGCAGCCAACGGAGCAACACCGGGGAGCTGTTTTTT. Its protein is CASSQRSNTGELFF.

This chain joins TRBV7-9 and TRBJ2-5; 13 bases are shared with TRBD2. This CDR3 has 15 residues. J gave up 4 bases and V 5 bases, and 4 bases lay outside the gene matches. Looked up from germline, CDR1 is SEHNR and CDR2 is FQNEAQ (reference sequence). As DNA, the CDR3 is TGTGCCAGCAGCCTTACTAGCGGGGGGGCAGAGACCCAGTACTTC. Protein sequence: CASSLTSGGAETQYF.

The V and J genes are TRBV7-3 and TRBJ2-1; 8 bases fit TRBD2. V was pared by 5 bases and J by 1 base, with 4 bases of the junction left unmatched. The CDR3 extends over 15 amino acids. Per the germline V gene, CDR1 is SGHTA and CDR2 is FQGTGA. This chain's CDR3 is CASSPLAGSYNEQFF. CDR3 DNA: TGTGCCAGCAGCCCGTTAGCGGGGTCCTACAATGAGCAGTTCTTC. Based on the CDR3 plus reference TRBV7-3 and TRBJ2-1, the full variable domain is GAGVSQTPSNKVTEKGKYVELRCDPISGHTALYWYRQSLGQGPEFLIYFQGTGAADDSGLPNDRFFAVRPEGSVSTLKIQRTERGDSAVYLCASSPLAGSYNEQFFGPGTRLTVL.

The chain uses TRBV18 and TRBJ1-3; 8 bases are a match to TRBD1. The CDR3 extends over 16 amino acids. The ends lost 2 bases at V and 4 bases at J; junction bases unmatched: 7. Germline V gene lookup returns CDR1 KGHSH and CDR2 LQKENI. CDR3 nucleotide sequence: TGTGCCAGCTCACCATCGACAGGGGTCGCAGGAAACACCATATATTTT. As protein: CASSPSTGVAGNTIYF. The full variable domain, rest sourced from reference TRBV18 and TRBJ1-3, is NAGVMQNPRHLVRRRGQEARLRCSPMKGHSHVYWYRQLPEEGLKFMVYLQKENIIDESGMPKERFSAEFPKEGPSILRIQQVVRGDSAAYFCASSPSTGVAGNTIYFGEGSWLTVV.

V is TRBV11-2 and J is TRBJ1-2, with TRBD1 matching over 10 bases. The germline V gene has CDR1 SGHAT and CDR2 FQNNGV. CDR3 size: 15 residues. The J segment lost 8 bases and the V segment lost 5 bases, leaving 11 bases of the junction unmatched. DNA for the CDR3: TGTGCCAGCAGCCCTCGGCGACAGGGGGCTGGCGGCTACACCTTC. The encoded protein is CASSPRRQGAGGYTF.

Points on this clone: Distinct nucleotide sequences in the sample also encode this CDR3. This rearrangement joins TRBV18 to TRBJ1-1; TRBD1 might be the D (6 bases). CDR1 KGHSH and CDR2 LQKENI come from the germline V gene. The CDR3 has 14 residues. V shed 2 bases and J shed 0 bases, with 7 bases lying between them. The CDR3 DNA reads as TGTGCCAGCTCACCAACAGGGATGAACACTGAAGCTTTCTTT. Translation: CASSPTGMNTEAFF.

This clone occurred a few times. This chain links TRBV7-9 with TRBJ2-2, with D possibly being TRBD1 (5 bases). The CDR3 length is 19 residues. Germline values: CDR1 SEHNR, CDR2 FQNEAQ (reference sequence). Trimming left V 1 base short and J 0 bases short, with 18 bases between. Here the CDR3 reads CASSLGNVARGSNTGELFF. In nucleotides, the CDR3 is TGTGCCAGCAGCTTAGGGAACGTGGCTAGGGGTTCGAACACCGGGGAGCTGTTTTTT. Based on the CDR3 plus reference TRBV7-9 and TRBJ2-2, the full variable domain is DTGVSQNPRHKITKRGQNVTFRCDPISEHNRLYWYRQTLGQGPEFLTYFQNEAQLEKSRLLSDRFSAERPKGSFSTLEIQRTEQGDSAMYLCASSLGNVARGSNTGELFFGEGSRLTVL.

V usage is TRBV18 and J usage is TRBJ2-7; D unclear. V gave up 6 bases and J gave up 5 bases, with 14 bases separating them. This CDR3 contains 13 residues. Germline V gene data show CDR1 as KGHSH and CDR2 as LQKENI. The CDR3 DNA reads TGTGCCAGCTCGACTTTTTTGGCTAACGAGCAGTACTTC. This sequence encodes CASSTFLANEQYF.

The rearrangement uses TRBV6-6 and TRBJ2-7, with TRBD2 as a possible D gene (7 bases). Germline values: CDR1 MNHNY, CDR2 SVGAGI (reference sequence). CDR3 length equals 14 residues. With 8 bases removed from V and 2 bases from J, the gap between germline ends came to 16 bases. The CDR3 loop is CASLPGGGAYEQYF. CDR3 nucleotides: TGTGCCAGCCTCCCGGGGGGCGGGGCCTACGAGCAGTACTTC.

V and J are TRBV6-5 and TRBJ1-5, with D unresolved. This CDR3 is 13 amino acids long. Germline CDR1 is MNHEY and CDR2 is SVGAGI. Trimming stripped 5 bases from V and 5 bases from J, with 10 bases between. CDR3 nucleotide sequence: TGTGCCAGCAGTCAGACACGAGATCAGCCCCAGCATTTT. Its translation is CASSQTRDQPQHF.

This chain links TRBV9 with TRBJ2-7, with D uncertain. Germline-derived CDR1 and CDR2 are SGDLS and YYNGEE. Trimming left V 0 bases short and J 3 bases short, with 16 bases between. The CDR3 loop spans 16 amino acids. CDR3 bases: TGTGCCAGCAGCGTAGGGGCTGGTAAATCCCTCTACGAGCAGTACTTC. It encodes CASSVGAGKSLYEQYF.

This chain uses TRBV3-1 (or the pseudogene TRBV3-2) with TRBJ2-5; 9 positions match TRBD1. V lost 3 bases and J lost 5; bases outside the gene matches: 4. The CDR3 runs 14 residues. The germline CDR1 and CDR2 sequences are LGHDT and YNNKEL (reference sequence). The CDR3 nucleotides are TGTGCCAGCAGCCACTACAGGGGGCTGGAGACCCAGTACTTC. Its protein is CASSHYRGLETQYF.

The chain has TRBV5-4 and TRBJ2-7; 8 bases line up with TRBD1. J gave up 6 bases and V 4 bases, and 6 bases lay outside the gene matches. This CDR3 contains 13 residues. Germline lookup yields CDR1 SGHNT and CDR2 YYREEE (reference sequence). CDR3: CASSPQGEREQYF. The CDR3 coding sequence is TGTGCCAGCAGCCCACAGGGGGAGCGCGAGCAGTACTTC.

V is TRBV5-6 and J is TRBJ1-3; tentatively, D is TRBD1 (6 bases). This CDR3 region has 14 residues. V lost 2 bases and J 9 bases, leaving 15 bases between the germline ends. CDR1 and CDR2 from the germline V gene are SGHDT and YYEEEE. DNA for the CDR3: TGTGCCAGCAGCTTATGGGACAAAAAGACCACCATATATTTT. As protein: CASSLWDKKTTIYF.

The rearrangement uses TRBV2 and TRBJ2-5, with a tentative D call TRBD2 (7 bases). The CDR3 is 14 amino acids. CDR1 is SNHLY, CDR2 FYNNEI, per germline. Trimming removed 4 bases from V and 5 bases from J, with 14 bases in between. This chain's CDR3 is CASSGSGGVETQYF. The CDR3 DNA sequence: TGTGCCAGCAGTGGTTCGGGGGGCGTGGAGACCCAGTACTTC.

The J gene is TRBJ2-7, the V gene TRBV2, with 11 nucleotides matching TRBD1. Germline values: CDR1 SNHLY, CDR2 FYNNEI. The CDR3 sequence is 16 residues long. Unmatched junction bases numbered 20, after V lost 10 bases and J lost 9 bases. This chain's CDR3 is CAIEWKVGTGGRVQYF. The CDR3 DNA follows: TGTGCCATCGAGTGGAAGGTCGGGACAGGGGGGCGAGTGCAGTACTTC.

V gene TRBV5-5 combines with J gene TRBJ1-1; D possibly corresponds to TRBD1 (5 bases). CDR1 and CDR2 from the germline V gene are SGHKS and YYEKEE (reference sequence). The germline V and J ends were trimmed by 5 bases and 0 bases, with 17 bases remaining between them. CDR3 length: 16 amino acids. The CDR3 DNA is TGTGCCAGCAGACCCGACAGCCAGCGACTGAACACTGAAGCTTTCTTT. This codes for CASRPDSQRLNTEAFF.